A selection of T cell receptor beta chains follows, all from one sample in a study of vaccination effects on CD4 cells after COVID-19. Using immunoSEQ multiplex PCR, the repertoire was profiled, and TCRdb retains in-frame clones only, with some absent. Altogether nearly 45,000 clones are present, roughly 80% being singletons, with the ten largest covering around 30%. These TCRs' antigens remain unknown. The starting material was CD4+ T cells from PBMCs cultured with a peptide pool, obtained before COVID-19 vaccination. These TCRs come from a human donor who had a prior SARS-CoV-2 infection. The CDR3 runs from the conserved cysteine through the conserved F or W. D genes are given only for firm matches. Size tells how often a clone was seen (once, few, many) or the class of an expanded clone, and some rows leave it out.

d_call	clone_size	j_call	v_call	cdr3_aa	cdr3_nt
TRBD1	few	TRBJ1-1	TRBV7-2	CASSLLGTGNTEAFF	TGTGCCAGCAGCTTACTAGGGACAGGGAACACTGAAGCTTTCTTT
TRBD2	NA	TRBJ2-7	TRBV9	CASSAGTSGRLEQYF	TGTGCCAGCAGCGCGGGGACTAGCGGGAGGCTCGAGCAGTACTTC
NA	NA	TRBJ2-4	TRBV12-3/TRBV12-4	CASSLGAKNIQYF	TGTGCCAGCAGTTTAGGAGCCAAAAACATTCAGTACTTC
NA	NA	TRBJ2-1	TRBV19	CASSQRGGASNEQFF	TGTGCCAGTAGTCAAAGGGGAGGAGCAAGCAATGAGCAGTTCTTC
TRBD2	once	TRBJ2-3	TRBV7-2	CASSREAGTDTQYF	TGTGCCAGCAGCCGCGAAGCGGGAACAGATACGCAGTATTTT
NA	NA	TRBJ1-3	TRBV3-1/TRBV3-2	CASSALAGLGNTIYF	TGTGCCAGCAGCGCACTTGCGGGGCTCGGAAACACCATATATTTT
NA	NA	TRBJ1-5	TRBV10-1	CASSPGPRTQPQHF	TGCGCCAGCAGTCCGGGTCCTCGAACGCAGCCCCAGCATTTT
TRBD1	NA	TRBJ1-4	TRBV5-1	CASAYRGWNEKLFF	TGCGCCAGCGCCTACAGGGGGTGGAATGAAAAACTGTTTTTT
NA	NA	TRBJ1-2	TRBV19	CASSPRQNVNYGYTF	TGTGCCAGTAGTCCCCGACAGAATGTCAACTATGGCTACACCTTC
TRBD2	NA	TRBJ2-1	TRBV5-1	CASSYLAGGHYNEQFF	TGCGCCAGCAGCTACCTAGCGGGGGGGCACTACAATGAGCAGTTCTTC
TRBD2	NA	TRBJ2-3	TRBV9	CASSLSGAFSDTQYF	TGTGCCAGCAGCTTAAGCGGGGCGTTCTCAGATACGCAGTATTTT
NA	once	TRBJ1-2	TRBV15	CATSRELGANYGYTF	TGTGCCACCAGCAGGGAACTCGGGGCTAACTATGGCTACACCTTC
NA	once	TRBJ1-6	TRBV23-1	CATGRGTLGSPLHF	TGCGCCACCGGAAGGGGGACTTTAGGGTCACCCCTCCACTTT
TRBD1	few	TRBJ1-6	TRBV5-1	CASSPTGGNYNSPLHF	TGCGCCAGCAGCCCGACAGGGGGCAACTATAATTCACCCCTCCACTTT
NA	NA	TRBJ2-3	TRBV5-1	CASSLGVEGDTQYF	TGCGCCAGCAGCTTGGGGGTCGAGGGGGATACGCAGTATTTT
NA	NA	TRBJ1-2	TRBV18	CASSLAVMDYGYTF	TGTGCCAGCTCACTTGCAGTTATGGACTATGGCTACACCTTC
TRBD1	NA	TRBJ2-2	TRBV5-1	CASSLDPGGQTGELFF	TGCGCCAGCAGCTTGGATCCAGGGGGTCAGACCGGGGAGCTGTTTTTT
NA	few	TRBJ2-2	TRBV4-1	CASSQDSWVTGELFF	TGCGCCAGCAGCCAAGATAGTTGGGTAACCGGGGAGCTGTTTTTT
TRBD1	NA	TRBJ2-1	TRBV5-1	CASSWDDRGGSYNEQFF	TGCGCCAGCAGCTGGGACGACAGGGGCGGCTCCTACAATGAGCAGTTCTTC
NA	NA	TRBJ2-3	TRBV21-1	CASSKDCKGDTQYF	TGTGCCAGCAGCAAGGACTGCAAAGGGGATACGCAGTATTTT
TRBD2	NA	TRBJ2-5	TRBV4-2	CASSQGVRGGEETQYF	TGTGCCAGCAGCCAAGGGGTGCGGGGGGGAGAGGAGACCCAGTACTTC
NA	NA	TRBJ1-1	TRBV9	CASSVVGTPNTEAFF	TGTGCCAGCAGCGTAGTGGGGACGCCGAACACTGAAGCTTTCTTT
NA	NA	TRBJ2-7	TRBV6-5	CASSYSRAQGEYF	TGTGCCAGCAGTTACTCGAGGGCCCAGGGTGAATACTTC
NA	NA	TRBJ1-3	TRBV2	CAIIVLDSDSGNTIYF	TGTGCCATCATAGTCTTGGACAGTGACTCTGGAAACACCATATATTTT
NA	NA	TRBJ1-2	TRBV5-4	CASSRDPRVGYGYTF	TGTGCCAGCAGTCGAGACCCCAGGGTGGGCTATGGCTACACCTTC
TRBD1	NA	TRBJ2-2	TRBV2	CASGRQGSTGELFF	TGTGCCAGCGGTCGACAGGGGTCCACCGGGGAGCTGTTTTTT
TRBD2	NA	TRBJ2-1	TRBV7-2	CASLRTSGTITNEQFF	TGTGCCAGCTTGAGGACTAGCGGGACTATTACTAATGAGCAGTTCTTC
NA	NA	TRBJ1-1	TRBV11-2	CASSFSGGTEAFF	TGTGCCAGCAGCTTCTCGGGGGGCACTGAAGCTTTCTTT
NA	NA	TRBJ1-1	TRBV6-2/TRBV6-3	CASSYSRVTEAFF	TGTGCCAGCAGTTACTCTAGAGTGACAGAAGCTTTCTTT
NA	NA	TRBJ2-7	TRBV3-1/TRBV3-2	CASSRYGDLYEQYF	TGTGCCAGCAGCCGATACGGGGACCTCTACGAGCAGTACTTC
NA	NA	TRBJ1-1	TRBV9	CASSITGWSTEAFF	TGTGCCAGCAGCATCACAGGGTGGAGTACTGAAGCTTTCTTT
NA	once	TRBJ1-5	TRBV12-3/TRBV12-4	CASSDSNQPQHF	TGTGCCAGCAGCGACAGTAATCAGCCCCAGCATTTT
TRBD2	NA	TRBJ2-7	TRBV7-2	CASTGTSVYEQYF	TGTGCCAGCACCGGGACTAGCGTCTACGAGCAGTACTTC
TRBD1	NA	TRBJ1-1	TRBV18	CASSPQSGGTEAFF	TGTGCCAGCTCACCACAGTCAGGGGGTACTGAAGCTTTCTTT